The 30 T cell receptor beta chains presented below share a single source sample, sequenced in a study of cytomegalovirus exposure and HLA in healthy donors. Vbeta (60) and Jbeta (13) primers were used in the PCR. Using immunoSEQ multiplex PCR, the repertoire was profiled, and TCRdb retains in-frame clones only, with some absent. Of around 130,000 clones in the sample, around 70% were seen once. Sequencing was done on a sample of PBMCs. These receptors were obtained from a woman aged 55-70 years in good health and CMV-seropositive.

CDR3 bases: TGTGCCAGCAGTTCTCCCCTATCGCCCGACACTGAAGCTTTCTTT. Translation gives CASSSPLSPDTEAFF. This chain uses TRBV6-5 with TRBJ1-1, with D hard to call. Germline V gene data show CDR1 as MNHEY and CDR2 as SVGAGI. V was trimmed by 4 bases and J by 3 bases, leaving 15 bases between them. The CDR3 spans 15 residues.

The chain joins TRBV5-4 to TRBJ2-2; 10 positions match TRBD2. The CDR3 totals 16 residues. V trimming: 0 bases; J trimming: 6 bases; junction bases outside the gene matches: 5. From germline, CDR1 is SGHNT and CDR2 YYREEE (reference sequence). For the CDR3, the DNA is TGTGCCAGCAGCTTGGCCGGTAGCGGGGGGTCCGGGGAGCTGTTTTTT. This codes for CASSLAGSGGSGELFF. Variable domain in full (rest from reference TRBV5-4 and TRBJ2-2): ETGVTQSPTHLIKTRGQQVTLRCSSQSGHNTVSWYQQALGQGPQFIFQYYREEENGRGNFPPRFSGLQFPNYSSELNVNALELDDSALYLCASSLAGSGGSGELFFGEGSRLTVL.

V and J are TRBV5-6 and TRBJ1-3, with TRBD1 as a possible D gene (6 bases). This CDR3 contains 14 residues. Germline V CDR1 and CDR2: SGHDT, YYEEEE. V lost 0 bases to trimming and J lost 4 bases, with 8 bases between them. The CDR3 nucleotides read TGTGCCAGCAGCTTGGTGGGGGCCGGAAACACCATATATTTT. It is translated as CASSLVGAGNTIYF.

J is TRBJ2-1 and V is TRBV15; D is possibly TRBD2 (7 bases). Trimming took off 3 bases at V and 6 bases at J, with 18 bases between the two ends. Germline V CDR1 and CDR2: LNHNV, YYDKDF (reference sequence). This CDR3 comprises 16 residues. This CDR3 reads CATSSIPGGGPNEQFF. The CDR3 bases are TGTGCCACCAGCAGCATCCCTGGCGGGGGCCCCAATGAGCAGTTCTTC.

The chain carries TRBV10-3 and TRBJ2-2; 9 bases are shared with TRBD2. Germline V gene sequence: CDR1 ENHRY, CDR2 SYGVKD. Unmatched junction bases numbered 3, after V lost 7 bases and J lost 0 bases. The CDR3 runs 15 residues. The CDR3 sequence is CAITSGGTNTGELFF. CDR3 DNA sequence: TGTGCCATCACCAGCGGGGGGACGAACACCGGGGAGCTGTTTTTT.

Worth noting for this clone: The junction departs from germline at one end; a sequencing error may be responsible. This sample includes further DNA sequences coding for the same CDR3. The chain combines TRBV5-1 with TRBJ1-1; TRBD1 is a possible D gene (6 bases). Germline V gene data show CDR1 as SGHRS and CDR2 as YFSETQ. CDR3 size: 15 residues. The CDR3 nucleotides are TGCGCCAGCAGCCAAAACCAGGGGCTGATCGCTGAGGCTTTCTTT. This codes for CASSQNQGLIAEAFF.

The J gene is TRBJ2-1, the V gene TRBV9, with a possible D match to TRBD1 (5 bases). The CDR3 has 15 amino acids. CDR1 is SGDLS, CDR2 YYNGEE, per germline. Trimming stripped 0 bases from V and 5 bases from J, with 12 bases between. The CDR3 DNA sequence: TGTGCCAGCAGCGTAGCCCCGACAGAGAACAATGAGCAGTTCTTC. This translates into CASSVAPTENNEQFF.

The chain carries TRBV9 and TRBJ2-1, with 8 positions matching TRBD1. The germline V gene encodes CDR1 SGDLS and CDR2 YYNGEE. This CDR3 has 17 residues. After removal of 3 bases from V and 5 bases from J, the junction contained 13 bases not matched to a gene. The CDR3 DNA is TGTGCCAGCAGCGCCCCGTCGACAGGGGCTCGTGACAATGAGCAGTTCTTC. This encodes CASSAPSTGARDNEQFF.

This sequence joins TRBV5-6 and TRBJ1-3; 7 bases line up with TRBD1. The CDR3 spans 17 residues. Trimming took 1 base from V and 0 from J; bases not matched to a gene: 7. Per the germline V gene, CDR1 is SGHDT and CDR2 is YYEEEE. CDR3 sequence: CASSLRDSPLSGNTIYF. CDR3 nucleotides: TGTGCCAGCAGCTTGCGGGACAGTCCCCTCTCTGGAAACACCATATATTTT.

The chain has TRBV7-3 and TRBJ1-6; D is perhaps TRBD1 (6 bases). Trimming removed 8 bases at V and 7 bases at J, with 12 bases between. The V gene's germline CDR1 is SGHTA and CDR2 FQGTGA. This CDR3 has 13 residues. The DNA for the CDR3 is TGTGCCAGCGGTCAGGGGAGCAATTCACCCCTCCACTTT. This sequence encodes CASGQGSNSPLHF.

The chain links TRBV11-3 to TRBJ2-1; 7 bases align to TRBD1. Looked up from germline, CDR1 is SGHNT and CDR2 is YENEEA. The V and J ends lost 2 bases and 6 bases, in that order; junction bases with no gene match: 1. The CDR3 has 13 amino acids. The CDR3 sequence: CASSLPGGNEQFF. CDR3 nucleotide sequence: TGTGCCAGCAGCTTACCAGGGGGCAATGAGCAGTTCTTC.

V and J are TRBV27 and TRBJ1-1; 7 nucleotides match TRBD1. The CDR3 extends over 15 amino acids. Germline V gene lookup returns CDR1 MNHEY and CDR2 SMNVEV (reference sequence). V gave up 5 bases and J gave up 1 base; unmatched junction bases: 7. The CDR3 sequence: CASSPTGKRNTEAFF. The CDR3, as DNA: TGTGCCAGCAGTCCGACAGGGAAGCGGAACACTGAAGCTTTCTTT.

The CDR3 protein is CASSIMGQSSYNEQFF. The CDR3 region has the DNA TGCGCCAGCAGCATAATGGGACAAAGCTCCTACAATGAGCAGTTCTTC. J is TRBJ2-1 and V is TRBV5-1; weak D call: TRBD1 (6 bases). Germline assignment: CDR1 SGHRS and CDR2 YFSETQ. Trimming took 4 bases from V and 0 from J, leaving 14 bases between them. CDR3 length: 16 residues.

V and J are TRBV5-1 and TRBJ2-7; D might be TRBD1 (6 bases). The CDR3 extends over 18 amino acids. The V gene's germline CDR1 is SGHRS and CDR2 YFSETQ. V dropped 4 bases and J dropped 5 bases, with 28 bases sitting between them. CDR3 bases: TGCGCCAGCAGCCCCTCCCCCCCACAGGGTGGGAATCAGGACGAGCAGTACTTC. Translation gives CASSPSPPQGGNQDEQYF. Based on the CDR3 plus reference TRBV5-1 and TRBJ2-7, the full variable domain is KAGVTQTPRYLIKTRGQQVTLSCSPISGHRSVSWYQQTPGQGLQFLFEYFSETQRNKGNFPGRFSGRQFSNSRSEMNVSTLELGDSALYLCASSPSPPQGGNQDEQYFGPGTRLTVT.

This clone has just one count. CDR3 protein: CASSEERSQPQHF. The CDR3 region has the DNA TGTGCCAGCAGTGAAGAAAGGAGTCAGCCCCAGCATTTT. V usage is TRBV6-1 and J usage is TRBJ1-5, with unresolved D. The CDR3 spans 13 residues. Germline loops: CDR1 MNHNS, CDR2 SASEGT. Trimming pared 1 base from V and 6 bases from J, leaving 7 bases between.

The rearrangement joins TRBV18 to TRBJ1-1, with 7 bases aligning to TRBD1. Germline-derived CDR1 and CDR2 are KGHSH and LQKENI. There are 15 residues in the CDR3. After removal of 5 bases from V and 1 base from J, the junction contained 7 bases not matched to a gene. The CDR3 region is CASSRDSGSNTEAFF. The CDR3 DNA follows: TGTGCCAGCTCAAGGGACAGCGGATCGAACACTGAAGCTTTCTTT.

The chain combines TRBV7-9 with TRBJ1-1; D remains ambiguous. Looked up from germline, CDR1 is SEHNR and CDR2 is FQNEAQ (reference sequence). The V end was cut by 1 base, the J end by 4 bases, with 13 bases between. This CDR3 spans 15 amino acids. The CDR3 reads CASSLGGMGGTEAFF. DNA of the CDR3: TGTGCCAGCAGCTTAGGTGGTATGGGAGGCACTGAAGCTTTCTTT.

This clone was detected a few times. V usage is TRBV5-1 and J usage is TRBJ1-2; 7 nucleotides match TRBD1. The J segment lost 0 bases and the V segment lost 7 bases, leaving 3 bases of the junction unmatched. CDR3 length: 13 amino acids. Germline loops: CDR1 SGHRS, CDR2 YFSETQ. The CDR3 region is CASGDSSNYGYTF. The DNA of the CDR3 is TGCGCCAGCGGGGACAGTTCTAACTATGGCTACACCTTC. The full variable domain, rest sourced from reference TRBV5-1 and TRBJ1-2, is KAGVTQTPRYLIKTRGQQVTLSCSPISGHRSVSWYQQTPGQGLQFLFEYFSETQRNKGNFPGRFSGRQFSNSRSEMNVSTLELGDSALYLCASGDSSNYGYTFGSGTRLTVV.

The sample holds a few counts of this clone. This chain links TRBV13 with TRBJ2-3; possibly TRBD2 for D (5 bases). Germline CDR1 reads PRHDT; CDR2 reads FYEKMQ (reference sequence). The CDR3 spans 13 residues. V was shortened by 4 bases and J by 5 bases, with 10 bases between the two germline ends. DNA of the CDR3: TGTGCCAGCAGCTCCCGAGCGGAAGATACGCAGTATTTT. Protein: CASSSRAEDTQYF.

This clone has just one count. The chain combines TRBV19 with TRBJ1-1; TRBD1 agrees at 7 bases. V was clipped by 5 bases and J by 4 bases; unmatched bases: 13. Germline lookup yields CDR1 LNHDA and CDR2 SQIVND (reference sequence). This CDR3 contains 16 residues. CDR3: CASSFLLGAGGTEAFF. CDR3 coding DNA: TGTGCCAGTAGTTTCCTCCTTGGGGCAGGGGGCACTGAAGCTTTCTTT.

The CDR3 DNA sequence: TGTGCCTGCAACAGGGACAGGGGGTCTGACACTGAAGCTTTCTTT. Amino acid sequence: CACNRDRGSDTEAFF. V gene TRBV6-5 combines with J gene TRBJ1-1; 11 nucleotides agree with TRBD1. Germline CDR1 MNHEY, CDR2 SVGAGI. There are 15 residues in the CDR3. Trimming took 11 bases from V and 3 from J; bases not matched to a gene: 11.

The gene calls are TRBV25-1 and TRBJ2-7; 7 nucleotides match TRBD1. The germline CDR1 and CDR2 sequences are MGHDK and SYGVNS. V gave up 4 bases and J gave up 2 bases; unmatched junction bases: 14. The CDR3 is made up of 17 amino acids. The CDR3 loop is CASSVISRSTGTYEQYF. CDR3 nucleotides: TGTGCCAGCAGTGTAATCTCTCGGTCGACAGGGACCTACGAGCAGTACTTC.

The chain has TRBV5-1 and TRBJ2-5; 11 bases agree with TRBD1. Matching the DNA end better, TRBJ2-7 makes the J call doubtful. The CDR3 consists of 14 residues. Per germline, CDR1 SGHRS and CDR2 YFSETQ. The CDR3 protein is CASSTGQGEGEQYF. The CDR3, as DNA: TGCGCCAGCAGCACGGGACAGGGGGAGGGCGAGCAGTACTTC.

The chain recombines TRBV4-1 with TRBJ2-7; 8 bases line up with TRBD1. With 1 base clipped from V and 4 bases from J, the junction kept 6 bases outside the gene matches. This CDR3 has 15 amino acids. Germline V gene lookup returns CDR1 MGHRA and CDR2 YSYEKL. In DNA, the CDR3 is TGCGCCAGCAGCCAAGCGTCAGGGGGCGCGTACGAGCAGTACTTC. Protein product: CASSQASGGAYEQYF.

This chain uses TRBV27 with TRBJ2-3, with 8 bases aligning to TRBD2. CDR1 is MNHEY and CDR2 is SMNVEV in the germline V gene (reference sequence). V lost 4 bases and J lost 2; bases outside the gene matches: 14. CDR3 size: 18 residues. CDR3 bases: TGTGCCAGCAGTTCGCTACCCGGAGAAGCGGGGGCCACAGATACGCAGTATTTT. Translated: CASSSLPGEAGATDTQYF.

The chain couples TRBV5-1 to TRBJ1-2, with unresolved D. CDR1 is SGHRS, CDR2 YFSETQ, per germline. The V end was cut by 7 bases, the J end by 4 bases, with 14 bases between. This CDR3 region has 13 residues. The CDR3 DNA is TGCGCCAGCTCCGAGTCGGGGAGCTATGGCTACACCTTC. Translated, it gives CASSESGSYGYTF.

The V gene is TRBV7-8, the J gene TRBJ2-7; 8 bases line up with TRBD1. Germline V gives CDR1 SGHVS, CDR2 FQNEAQ. This CDR3 spans 17 amino acids. Trimming took 3 bases from V and 0 from J; bases not matched to a gene: 10. The CDR3 here is CASSFGTGRLSSYEQYF. In DNA form, the CDR3 reads TGTGCCAGCAGCTTCGGGACAGGTAGGCTCAGCTCCTACGAGCAGTACTTC. The full variable domain, with the rest looked up from reference TRBV7-8 and TRBJ2-7, is GAGVSQSPRYKVAKRGQDVALRCDPISGHVSLFWYQQALGQGPEFLTYFQNEAQLDKSGLPSDRFFAERPEGSVSTLKIQRTQQEDSAVYLCASSFGTGRLSSYEQYFGPGTRLTVT.

The V call is TRBV6-5, the J call TRBJ1-3; unclear D gene. V lost 7 bases and J lost 0, with 10 bases in between. In germline, CDR1 is MNHEY, CDR2 SVGAGI. The CDR3 is made up of 14 amino acids. The CDR3 DNA sequence: TGTGCCAGCAACGGAGCGAGCTCTGGAAACACCATATATTTT. Amino acid sequence: CASNGASSGNTIYF.

The genes are TRBV19 and TRBJ2-2; perhaps TRBD2 as D (6 bases). The CDR3 covers 14 residues. V was clipped by 1 base and J by 6 bases, with 9 bases between them. The germline gives CDR1 LNHDA, CDR2 SQIVND (reference sequence). The DNA of the CDR3 is TGTGCCAGTAGTATAGTGGGGGGTGCCGGGGAGCTGTTTTTT. Translated, it gives CASSIVGGAGELFF.

The genes are TRBV6-5 and TRBJ1-2; D possibly corresponds to TRBD1 (5 bases). Per the germline V gene, CDR1 is MNHEY and CDR2 is SVGAGI. CDR3 length: 14 residues. V was cut by 6 bases and J by 6 bases, with 17 bases left in between. This chain's CDR3 is CASRPDGTLNGYTF. CDR3 in DNA: TGTGCCAGCAGGCCGGACGGGACTTTAAATGGCTACACCTTC.